The clone carrying this T cell receptor beta chain was counted between two and nine times. Its antigen is unknown. Use of 60 Vbeta and 13 Jbeta primers characterized the PCR. Method: immunoSEQ multiplex PCR; TCRdb's copy keeps in-frame clones and lacks some. The sample gives some 150,000 clones, 79% of which show up once; less than 2.5% is in the top ten. The ends lost 5 bases at V and 9 bases at J; junction bases unmatched: 14. The CDR3 covers 16 residues. Germline V gene lookup returns CDR1 LNHDA and CDR2 SQIVND (reference sequence). The data derive from a study of cytomegalovirus exposure and HLA in healthy donors. Study-level findings and limits: According to an earlier analysis, most TCR beta V segments yielded productive rearrangements about 90% or about 30% of the time. Most likely, a cluster of highly shared sequence variants arose as a sequencing artifact. Among TCR beta chains, those listed as cytomegalovirus-associated numbered under 200. Three chains tied to CMV proved CMV antigen-specific in vitro.

Sequencing was carried out using PBMCs. V and J are TRBV19 and TRBJ2-7; 12 nucleotides align to TRBD2. This sequence was found in a woman aged 45 to 65 in good health and CMV-seronegative. The DNA for the CDR3 is TGTGCCAGTAGTGATAACCGACTAGCGGGGGATCGGGGGCAGTACTTC. Its protein is CASSDNRLAGDRGQYF.